The rows below give T cell receptor beta chains drawn from one sample of a study of OX40 agonist ivuxolimab in advanced cancers. TCRdb keeps only in-frame clones here, not all; method: immunoSEQ multiplex PCR. The sample has about 70,000 clones, 86% seen once. Material: CD4+ or CD8+ T cells sorted from blood, obtained in a trial of the OX40 agonist ivuxolimab. The source is an adult with an advanced solid tumor such as melanoma, head and neck, liver or kidney cancer. Each CDR3 is given with its conserved first and last residue. Each record gives: V gene, J gene, clone size, D gene, CDR3 DNA, CDR3 protein. The D gene is left open where the match is weak. Size is stated for part of the rows, as once, few or many counts, or as a class when the clone is expanded.

TRBV6-5	TRBJ2-5	.	.	TGTGCCAACCCCCTCGCGGGGCGGCAAGAGACCCAGTACTTC	CANPLAGRQETQYF
TRBV7-9	TRBJ2-2	.	TRBD2	TGTGCCAGAACCCCAGTAGTAGCGGGAGACACCGGGGAGCTGTTTTTT	CARTPVVAGDTGELFF
TRBV18	TRBJ2-7	few	.	TGTGCCAGCTCCCCAGAGGGAATCAACGAGCAGTACTTC	CASSPEGINEQYF
TRBV2	TRBJ2-5	.	.	TGTGCCAGCAGTGACTCACGGGGATACGAGACCCAGTACTTC	CASSDSRGYETQYF
TRBV29-1	TRBJ1-1	.	.	TGCAGCGGTACCGAGAGAACTGAAGCTTTCTTT	CSGTERTEAFF
TRBV19	TRBJ1-2	once	TRBD1	TGTGCTGCAGGGGGACGCCATTTAAGCAACTATGGCTACACCTTC	CAAGGRHLSNYGYTF
TRBV6-5	TRBJ2-1	few	.	TGTGCCAGCACCGCCGGGACCGCATTCTACAATGAGCAGTTCTTC	CASTAGTAFYNEQFF
TRBV6-5	TRBJ1-2	.	TRBD1	TGTGCCAGCAGTCTTGGGGACAGTGGCTACACCTTC	CASSLGDSGYTF
TRBV9	TRBJ1-3	.	.	TGTGCCAGCAGCGTAGAGGGCGGAAACTCTGGAAACACCATATATTTT	CASSVEGGNSGNTIYF
TRBV27	TRBJ1-2	.	.	TGTGCCAGCAGTTCCTCAACATCCCGCAGGGGCTATGGCTACACCTTC	CASSSSTSRRGYGYTF
TRBV5-1	TRBJ1-1	few	.	TGCGCCAGCAGCTTCGAACTGAACACTGAAGCTTTCTTT	CASSFELNTEAFF
TRBV4-2	TRBJ2-5	.	TRBD1	TGTGCCAGCAGGCCGGGACAGTCCCAAGAGACCCAGTACTTC	CASRPGQSQETQYF
TRBV7-2	TRBJ2-7	.	.	TGTGCCAGCAGCTTAGCGGAGGGGCTCTACGAGCAGTACTTC	CASSLAEGLYEQYF
TRBV5-4	TRBJ2-3	.	.	TGTGCCAGCAGCCCGGGGACCTTAACGGGCACAGATACGCAGTATTTT	CASSPGTLTGTDTQYF